These 32 T cell receptor beta chains originate from one sample sequenced in a study of shared clonotypes between healthy human individuals. TCRdb's table, derived via immunoSEQ multiplex PCR, lists solely in-frame clones and lacks some. The sample yields 950,000 to 1,100,000 clones, approximately 80% seen once. The sample consisted of memory CD4+ T cells from PBMCs. The subset here: CD45RA-negative fraction. The receptors were gathered from a man younger than 30 in good health. Some clones in this sample may be carry-over from other donors' samples.

A single count supports this clone. The chain uses TRBV5-1 and TRBJ2-1; D ambiguous. The CDR3 extends over 14 amino acids. Between the trimmed V and J ends, which lost 0 bases and 3 bases, there was a span of 7 bases. The germline gives CDR1 SGHRS, CDR2 YFSETQ. CDR3 bases: TGCGCCAGCAGCTTGGGGGATTTCTACAATGAGCAGTTCTTC. Amino acid sequence: CASSLGDFYNEQFF.

V gene TRBV5-4 combines with J gene TRBJ2-2, with D tentatively TRBD2 (6 bases). Germline V gene lookup returns CDR1 SGHNT and CDR2 YYREEE (reference sequence). With 0 bases removed from V and 1 base from J, the gap between germline ends came to 10 bases. This CDR3 spans 16 amino acids. CDR3 loop: CASSLGRERNTGELFF. In nucleotides, the CDR3 is TGTGCCAGCAGCTTGGGCCGGGAGCGGAACACCGGGGAGCTGTTTTTT.

In the case of this clone: Other DNA sequences from this sample encode an identical CDR3 as well. The V call is TRBV10-2, the J call TRBJ2-2; D possibly uses TRBD1 or TRBD2 (6 bases each). Germline V gives CDR1 WSHSY, CDR2 SAAADI. The CDR3 has 16 amino acids. The V gene lost 9 bases and the J gene lost 7 bases, with 24 bases spanning the gap. Here the CDR3 DNA reads TGCGCCAGTAAGAAAGCCGGGACACAGGGAGGCGGGGAGCTGTTTTTT. It codes for CASKKAGTQGGGELFF.

The gene calls are TRBV15 and TRBJ2-4, with 7 bases matching TRBD2. The CDR3 extends over 16 amino acids. The germline gives CDR1 LNHNV, CDR2 YYDKDF (reference sequence). Trimming at V came to 5 bases and at J to 7 bases, leaving 14 bases not matched to a gene. The CDR3 loop reads CATSRREGPTINIQYF. DNA of the CDR3: TGTGCCACCAGCCGAAGGGAGGGACCCACCATCAACATTCAGTACTTC. The whole variable domain, filled in from reference TRBV15 and TRBJ2-4, reads DAMVIQNPRYQVTQFGKPVTLSCSQTLNHNVMYWYQQKSSQAPKLLFHYYDKDFNNEADTPDNFQSRRPNTSFCFLDIRSPGLGDTAMYLCATSRREGPTINIQYFGAGTRLSVL.

The chain links TRBV27 to TRBJ1-4; D unresolved. This CDR3 region has 14 residues. V was cut by 0 bases and J by 6 bases, with 8 bases left in between. Germline lookup yields CDR1 MNHEY and CDR2 SMNVEV (reference sequence). The CDR3 spells CASSLSFGDEKLFF. CDR3 nucleotides: TGTGCCAGCAGTTTATCTTTTGGGGATGAAAAACTGTTTTTT.

This chain links TRBV6-1 with TRBJ1-2; D might be TRBD1 (5 bases). Germline lookup yields CDR1 MNHNS and CDR2 SASEGT. Trimming removed 0 bases from V and 7 bases from J, with 12 bases in between. The CDR3 covers 14 residues. CDR3: CASSEAGRETGYTF. DNA of the CDR3: TGTGCCAGCAGTGAAGCCGGCAGGGAGACTGGCTACACCTTC.

The gene calls are TRBV5-1 and TRBJ1-1; tentative D call: TRBD1 (5 bases). Trimming removed 1 base from V and 4 bases from J, with 11 bases in between. Germline V gives CDR1 SGHRS, CDR2 YFSETQ. The CDR3 has 14 amino acids. The CDR3: CASSLNGGSTEAFF. The CDR3 DNA sequence: TGCGCCAGCAGCTTGAACGGGGGTTCCACTGAAGCTTTCTTT. Together with reference TRBV5-1 and TRBJ1-1, the CDR3 gives the full variable domain: KAGVTQTPRYLIKTRGQQVTLSCSPISGHRSVSWYQQTPGQGLQFLFEYFSETQRNKGNFPGRFSGRQFSNSRSEMNVSTLELGDSALYLCASSLNGGSTEAFFGQGTRLTVV.

The chain carries TRBV18 and TRBJ2-7; no clear D gene. The ends were cut back, 2 bases at V and 3 bases at J, with 8 bases in the middle. CDR1 and CDR2 from the germline V gene are KGHSH and LQKENI. The CDR3 has 13 residues. CDR3 region: CASSPAPGYEQYF. CDR3 sequence (DNA): TGTGCCAGCTCACCAGCCCCCGGCTACGAGCAGTACTTC.

The V gene is TRBV7-7, the J gene TRBJ2-3; D unresolved. The germline V and J ends were trimmed by 0 bases and 5 bases, with 6 bases remaining between them. The germline V gene has CDR1 SSHAT and CDR2 FNYEAQ (reference sequence). This CDR3 has 13 amino acids. The CDR3 DNA sequence: TGTGCCAGCAGCTTAGCCGAAGGAGATACGCAGTATTTT. Translated, it gives CASSLAEGDTQYF.

This chain uses TRBV6-5 with TRBJ1-2; D uncertain. This CDR3 has 11 residues. The germline V gene has CDR1 MNHEY and CDR2 SVGAGI. Trimming took off 8 bases at V and 4 bases at J, with 8 bases between the two ends. The CDR3 DNA sequence: TGTGCCAGCGGCAGTGGCTATGGCTACACCTTC. It codes for CASGSGYGYTF.

Of note for this clone: This CDR3 is also generated by other DNA sequences in the sample. The gene calls are TRBV7-9 and TRBJ2-7, with 10 bases aligning to TRBD2. V shed 5 bases and J 2 bases; nucleotides not matched to a gene: 3. The CDR3 runs to 14 residues. The V gene's germline CDR1 is SEHNR and CDR2 FQNEAQ (reference sequence). CDR3 amino acids: CASSLLAGAYEQYF. The CDR3 DNA is TGTGCCAGCAGCCTTCTAGCGGGAGCCTACGAGCAGTACTTC. The entire variable domain, with the rest obtained from reference TRBV7-9 and TRBJ2-7, is as follows: DTGVSQNPRHKITKRGQNVTFRCDPISEHNRLYWYRQTLGQGPEFLTYFQNEAQLEKSRLLSDRFSAERPKGSFSTLEIQRTEQGDSAMYLCASSLLAGAYEQYFGPGTRLTVT.

The rearrangement uses TRBV18 and TRBJ2-1; D unresolved. This CDR3 region has 15 residues. Germline assignment: CDR1 KGHSH and CDR2 LQKENI. Trimming stripped 0 bases from V and 2 bases from J, with 8 bases between. The CDR3 sequence: CASSPPDFPYNEQFF. The CDR3 region has the DNA TGTGCCAGCTCACCACCCGACTTCCCCTACAATGAGCAGTTCTTC. Together with reference TRBV18 and TRBJ2-1, the CDR3 gives the full variable domain: NAGVMQNPRHLVRRRGQEARLRCSPMKGHSHVYWYRQLPEEGLKFMVYLQKENIIDESGMPKERFSAEFPKEGPSILRIQQVVRGDSAAYFCASSPPDFPYNEQFFGPGTRLTVL.

This clone was seen just once. This rearrangement joins TRBV29-1 to TRBJ1-2; D is perhaps TRBD1 (5 bases). The V end lost 2 bases, the J end lost 4 bases, and 11 bases lay between the germline ends. This CDR3 comprises 13 residues. Germline CDR1 is SQVTM and CDR2 is ANQGSEA. CDR3: CSVEWGTRYGYTF. The CDR3 region has the DNA TGCAGCGTTGAATGGGGGACTCGCTATGGCTACACCTTC.

V gene TRBV5-1 combines with J gene TRBJ2-5, with D tentatively TRBD1 (6 bases). Looked up from germline, CDR1 is SGHRS and CDR2 is YFSETQ. The CDR3 is 15 residues long. Trimming removed 5 bases at V and 3 bases at J, with 17 bases between. The CDR3 nucleotides read TGCGCCAGCAGGACACTAGGGACAATAGAAGAGACCCAGTACTTC. Translated, it gives CASRTLGTIEETQYF. The variable domain in full, with the rest retrieved from reference TRBV5-1 and TRBJ2-5, is KAGVTQTPRYLIKTRGQQVTLSCSPISGHRSVSWYQQTPGQGLQFLFEYFSETQRNKGNFPGRFSGRQFSNSRSEMNVSTLELGDSALYLCASRTLGTIEETQYFGPGTRLLVL.

This sequence joins TRBV19 and TRBJ1-1; D unclear. V was cut by 3 bases and J by 0 bases, with 11 bases left in between. The CDR3 has 15 amino acids. Germline V gene data show CDR1 as LNHDA and CDR2 as SQIVND (reference sequence). The CDR3 coding sequence is TGTGCCAGTAGTATTCCGGGAACTTTGAACACTGAAGCTTTCTTT. Translation: CASSIPGTLNTEAFF.

This chain joins TRBV2 and TRBJ2-3; 9 bases align to TRBD1. Germline CDR1 is SNHLY and CDR2 is FYNNEI. This CDR3 contains 16 residues. J lost 1 base, V lost 6 bases, and 8 bases had no gene match. This CDR3 reads CASRAQGAWGTDTQYF. CDR3 in DNA: TGTGCCAGCAGGGCACAGGGGGCTTGGGGCACAGATACGCAGTATTTT.

This clone was found many times. The rearrangement uses TRBV30 and TRBJ2-1, with 8 bases aligning to TRBD2. V gave up 3 bases and J gave up 6 bases; unmatched junction bases: 4. This CDR3 is 13 amino acids long. Germline V gives CDR1 GTSNPN, CDR2 SVGIG (reference sequence). CDR3 loop: CAWSGTSGNEQFF. CDR3 DNA sequence: TGTGCCTGGAGCGGTACTAGCGGCAATGAGCAGTTCTTC.

The CDR3 spells CASSNGSPSYNEQFF. The CDR3 DNA reads as TGTGCCAGCAGCAACGGGTCCCCTTCCTACAATGAGCAGTTCTTC. The chain is built from TRBV7-2 and TRBJ2-1; D gene unclear. Germline lookup yields CDR1 SGHTA and CDR2 FQGNSA. Trimming cost V 5 bases and J 1 base, with 12 bases left between them. The CDR3 covers 15 residues.

The table lists this clone with a count of one. The rearrangement joins TRBV5-4 to TRBJ2-7; TRBD1 might be the D (6 bases). The germline CDR1 and CDR2 sequences are SGHNT and YYREEE (reference sequence). The CDR3 spans 12 residues. The V end was cut by 4 bases, the J end by 7 bases, with 12 bases between. CDR3 loop: CASSRDIREQYF. In nucleotides, the CDR3 is TGTGCCAGCAGCCGGGACATTCGGGAGCAGTACTTC.

This clone was observed a few times. The V call is TRBV6-6, the J call TRBJ2-1, with a weak D call TRBD1 (6 bases). Trimming removed 8 bases from V and 4 bases from J, with 15 bases in between. The germline V gene encodes CDR1 MNHNY and CDR2 SVGAGI (reference sequence). CDR3 size: 14 residues. CDR3: CASLEGGKYNEQFF. CDR3 DNA sequence: TGTGCCAGCCTTGAAGGGGGAAAATACAATGAGCAGTTCTTC.

This chain links TRBV7-2 with TRBJ2-1; D ambiguous. The germline V gene encodes CDR1 SGHTA and CDR2 FQGNSA. The V end was cut by 5 bases, the J end by 1 base, with 12 bases between. This CDR3 is built from 15 residues. DNA of the CDR3: TGTGCCAGCAGCACCCGGAAGAGTTCCTACAATGAGCAGTTCTTC. Translation: CASSTRKSSYNEQFF.

This CDR3 reads CASSSPSGGVSYEQYF. For the CDR3, the DNA is TGTGCCAGCAGTTCCCCTTCCGGTGGGGTCTCCTACGAGCAGTACTTC. V usage is TRBV6-5 and J usage is TRBJ2-7; D not certain. CDR1 and CDR2 (germline): MNHEY, SVGAGI. CDR3 length: 16 residues. Trimming pared 4 bases from V and 0 bases from J, leaving 16 bases between.

The rearrangement uses TRBV2 and TRBJ2-3; D gene unclear. This CDR3 region has 14 residues. Germline-derived CDR1 and CDR2 are SNHLY and FYNNEI. Trimming took 3 bases from V and 2 from J, leaving 9 bases between them. This CDR3 is CASSELLATDTQYF. The CDR3 DNA reads TGTGCCAGCAGTGAGTTGCTGGCCACAGATACGCAGTATTTT.

The genes are TRBV5-1 and TRBJ2-5; no clear D. The ends were cut back, 5 bases at V and 2 bases at J, with 10 bases in the middle. The CDR3 spans 13 residues. Germline CDR1 SGHRS, CDR2 YFSETQ. CDR3 residues: CASSPREQETQYF. The CDR3 region has the DNA TGCGCCAGCAGTCCCCGAGAGCAAGAGACCCAGTACTTC.

Many counts were recorded for this clone. The chain uses TRBV7-3 and TRBJ2-3; D is unclear. Germline lookup yields CDR1 SGHTA and CDR2 FQGTGA. The CDR3 has 14 amino acids. V dropped 1 base and J dropped 2 bases, with 7 bases sitting between them. As DNA, the CDR3 is TGTGCCAGCAGCTTAATTCCGGCCACAGATACGCAGTATTTT. Translating gives CASSLIPATDTQYF.

V gene TRBV4-2 combines with J gene TRBJ1-3, with a possible D match to TRBD1 (5 bases). Looked up from germline, CDR1 is LGHNA and CDR2 is YNFKEQ. This CDR3 is 15 amino acids long. V lost 0 bases, J lost 2 bases, and 8 bases lay in between. CDR3 in amino acids: CASSQDSGTGNTIYF. CDR3 nucleotides: TGTGCCAGCAGCCAAGATTCAGGGACTGGAAACACCATATATTTT.

The CDR3 loop reads CASSPPGTGGLGEQYF. The DNA for the CDR3 is TGTGCCAGCTCACCACCTGGGACAGGGGGCTTGGGCGAGCAGTACTTC. The rearrangement joins TRBV18 to TRBJ2-7, with TRBD1 matching 12 bases. The CDR3 spans 16 residues. Germline trimming cut 0 bases from V and 6 bases from J; bases unmatched to any gene: 6. CDR1 is KGHSH, CDR2 LQKENI, per germline.

The chain recombines TRBV4-1 with TRBJ1-4, with 7 bases that match TRBD1. V lost 2 bases to trimming and J lost 7 bases; unmatched junction nucleotides: 13. The CDR3 covers 17 residues. CDR1 and CDR2 from the germline V gene are MGHRA and YSYEKL. As DNA, the CDR3 is TGCGCCAGCAGCCAAACCGGAACCAGGGGGTGGACTGAAAAACTGTTTTTT. Translation: CASSQTGTRGWTEKLFF.

In its sample, this clone was seen once. This may be a read error, as it is one base from a much larger clone. Other DNA sequences in the sample encode the same CDR3. J is TRBJ2-1 and V is TRBV7-3; 11 nucleotides align to TRBD2. V shed 5 bases, J shed 5 bases, and the junction held 5 bases outside the gene matches. The germline CDR1 and CDR2 sequences are SGHTA and FQGTGA. This CDR3 has 15 amino acids. CDR3 nucleotides: TGTGCCAGCAGCCTAGGACTAGCGGGCAACAATGAGCAGTTCTTC. Protein sequence: CASSLGLAGNNEQFF.

The V and J genes are TRBV5-1 and TRBJ2-3, with D perhaps matching TRBD2 (7 bases). Germline-derived CDR1 and CDR2 are SGHRS and YFSETQ. V lost 7 bases, J lost 1 base, and 16 bases lay in between. CDR3 length: 15 amino acids. In nucleotides, the CDR3 is TGCGCCAGCTCCAGGGAGGGGGTCGGCACAGATACGCAGTATTTT. Its translation: CASSREGVGTDTQYF.

The genes are TRBV10-3 and TRBJ2-1, with 10 bases matching TRBD2. The germline CDR1 and CDR2 sequences are ENHRY and SYGVKD. This CDR3 contains 14 residues. V shed 8 bases, J shed 8 bases, and the junction held 9 bases outside the gene matches. The CDR3 DNA is TGTGCCATCGGGGACAGCGGGAGGGGTGATGAGCAGTTCTTC. Translating it yields CAIGDSGRGDEQFF.

This chain links TRBV28 with TRBJ2-7; no definite D call. Between the trimmed V and J ends, which lost 7 bases and 0 bases, there was a span of 10 bases. The length of the CDR3 is 13 residues. Germline assignment: CDR1 MDHEN and CDR2 SYDVKM. The CDR3 region is CASIKGSSYEQYF. CDR3 nucleotide sequence: TGTGCCAGCATCAAAGGCAGCTCCTACGAGCAGTACTTC.